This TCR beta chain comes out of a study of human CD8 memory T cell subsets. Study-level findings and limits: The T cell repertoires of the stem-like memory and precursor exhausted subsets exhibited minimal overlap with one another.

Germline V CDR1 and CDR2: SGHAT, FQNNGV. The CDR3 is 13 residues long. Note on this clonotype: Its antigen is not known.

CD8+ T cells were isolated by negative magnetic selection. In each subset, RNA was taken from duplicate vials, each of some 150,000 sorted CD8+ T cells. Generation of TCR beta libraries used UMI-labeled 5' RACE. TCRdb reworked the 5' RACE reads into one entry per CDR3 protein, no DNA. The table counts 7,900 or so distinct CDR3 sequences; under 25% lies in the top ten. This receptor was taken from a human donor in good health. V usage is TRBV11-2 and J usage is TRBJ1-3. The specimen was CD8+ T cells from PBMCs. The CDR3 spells CASSLGIGNTIYF. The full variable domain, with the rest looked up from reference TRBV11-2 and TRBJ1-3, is EAGVAQSPRYKIIEKRQSVAFWCNPISGHATLYWYQQILGQGPKLLIQFQNNGVVDDSQLPKDRFSAERLKGVDSTLKIQPAKLEDSAVYLCASSLGIGNTIYFGEGSWLTVV.